These T cell receptor beta chains were read from a single sample in a study of T cells expressing NK-cell markers. TCRdb reprocessed the 5' RACE reads and keeps a single row for each CDR3 protein, giving no DNA. This sample's clone table lists about 120,000 distinct CDR3 sequences. Sequenced sample: blood T cells: a sorted CD56 or NKG2C T cell subset, CD4+ or CD8+ T cells, or bulk PBMC T cells (not recorded which). The receptors derive from a woman between 18 and 69 years old in good health. Each CDR3 is given with its conserved first and last residue. Where a row states a size, it is once, few, many or the class of an expanded clone; other rows omit it.

v_gene: TRBV12-3/TRBV12-4; j_gene: TRBJ2-1; abundance: .; CDR3aa: CASSFLAGFDEQFF
v_gene: TRBV7-9; j_gene: TRBJ2-1; abundance: .; CDR3aa: CASRLSYNEQFF
v_gene: TRBV6-1; j_gene: TRBJ1-5; abundance: .; CDR3aa: CASSKRENQPQHF
v_gene: TRBV11-2; j_gene: TRBJ2-1; abundance: .; CDR3aa: CASSLSLLAGGSNEQFF
v_gene: TRBV24-1; j_gene: TRBJ2-1; abundance: .; CDR3aa: CATSGAALNHDEQFF
v_gene: TRBV19; j_gene: TRBJ2-1; abundance: .; CDR3aa: CASTQTSGNPYNEQFF
v_gene: TRBV5-6; j_gene: TRBJ1-2; abundance: .; CDR3aa: CASSLRTVYGYTF
v_gene: TRBV2; j_gene: TRBJ2-5; abundance: .; CDR3aa: CASSEGIRETQYF
v_gene: TRBV12-3/TRBV12-4; j_gene: TRBJ2-1; abundance: .; CDR3aa: CASSFGTGVNEQFF
v_gene: TRBV7-2; j_gene: TRBJ2-7; abundance: .; CDR3aa: CASSLHQPYEQYF
v_gene: TRBV10-2; j_gene: TRBJ1-5; abundance: .; CDR3aa: CASSEGRGGQPQHF
v_gene: TRBV11-1; j_gene: TRBJ2-1; abundance: .; CDR3aa: CASSLPLGAFTGPFYNEQFF
v_gene: TRBV27; j_gene: TRBJ2-7; abundance: .; CDR3aa: CASSLLGAYEQYF
v_gene: TRBV9; j_gene: TRBJ2-1; abundance: .; CDR3aa: CASSVERTLSYNEQFF
v_gene: TRBV5-6; j_gene: TRBJ2-1; abundance: .; CDR3aa: CASSLDLGGSPYNEQFF
v_gene: TRBV24-1; j_gene: TRBJ2-2; abundance: .; CDR3aa: CATSAQEGRGELFF
v_gene: TRBV30; j_gene: TRBJ1-1; abundance: .; CDR3aa: CAWSLAGTVNTEAFF
v_gene: TRBV3-1; j_gene: TRBJ2-1; abundance: .; CDR3aa: CASLASGRAGEQFF
v_gene: TRBV7-8; j_gene: TRBJ2-1; abundance: .; CDR3aa: CASSLAERGLAGGGQFF
v_gene: TRBV7-8; j_gene: TRBJ2-3; abundance: .; CDR3aa: CASSLEEVIVKDTQYF
v_gene: TRBV27; j_gene: TRBJ1-1; abundance: .; CDR3aa: CASSSGPLNTEAFF
v_gene: TRBV20-1; j_gene: TRBJ1-1; abundance: .; CDR3aa: CSAIRGDTEAFF
v_gene: TRBV7-9; j_gene: TRBJ2-5; abundance: .; CDR3aa: CASSPVGQAEETQYF
v_gene: TRBV6-2/TRBV6-3; j_gene: TRBJ2-7; abundance: .; CDR3aa: CASRMGTSPSYEQYF
v_gene: TRBV2; j_gene: TRBJ1-5; abundance: .; CDR3aa: CASSFPTGHSGQPQHF
v_gene: TRBV12-3/TRBV12-4; j_gene: TRBJ2-2; abundance: .; CDR3aa: CASSPSSTGELFF
v_gene: TRBV7-6; j_gene: TRBJ2-7; abundance: .; CDR3aa: CASSLVAESYEQYF
v_gene: TRBV15; j_gene: TRBJ2-1; abundance: .; CDR3aa: CATSRINEQFF
v_gene: TRBV21-1; j_gene: TRBJ1-5; abundance: large; CDR3aa: CASSKEAPDSNQPQHF
v_gene: TRBV11-2; j_gene: TRBJ2-5; abundance: .; CDR3aa: CASSLEASGRALLETQYF
v_gene: TRBV11-1; j_gene: TRBJ2-3; abundance: .; CDR3aa: CASSIWDRSTDTQYF
v_gene: TRBV12-3/TRBV12-4; j_gene: TRBJ1-5; abundance: .; CDR3aa: CASSLANQGQPQHF
v_gene: TRBV7-9; j_gene: TRBJ2-7; abundance: .; CDR3aa: CASSFPDRAEQYF
v_gene: TRBV18; j_gene: TRBJ2-5; abundance: .; CDR3aa: CASSRTKLWETQYF
v_gene: TRBV23-1; j_gene: TRBJ2-2; abundance: .; CDR3aa: CASSGRQGTGELFF
v_gene: TRBV2; j_gene: TRBJ1-2; abundance: .; CDR3aa: CASSGAQRSSVYGYTF
v_gene: TRBV7-3; j_gene: TRBJ2-1; abundance: .; CDR3aa: CASSLNSGLHYNEQFF
v_gene: TRBV19; j_gene: TRBJ2-1; abundance: .; CDR3aa: CASNIAGDVGDEQFF
v_gene: TRBV20-1; j_gene: TRBJ2-5; abundance: .; CDR3aa: CSARDGTSGEETQYF
v_gene: TRBV5-6; j_gene: TRBJ2-4; abundance: .; CDR3aa: CASSLLAELAKNIQYF
v_gene: TRBV20-1; j_gene: TRBJ1-1; abundance: .; CDR3aa: CSARDFDRREAFF
v_gene: TRBV5-6; j_gene: TRBJ2-1; abundance: .; CDR3aa: CASSFVGSSYNEQFF
v_gene: TRBV11-1; j_gene: TRBJ2-3; abundance: .; CDR3aa: CASSLEIPSTDTQYF
v_gene: TRBV5-1; j_gene: TRBJ1-4; abundance: .; CDR3aa: CARGPNNEKLFF
v_gene: TRBV12-3/TRBV12-4; j_gene: TRBJ2-3; abundance: .; CDR3aa: CASSVRGAHTDTQYF
v_gene: TRBV5-5; j_gene: TRBJ1-5; abundance: .; CDR3aa: CASSLESGNQPQHF
v_gene: TRBV20-1; j_gene: TRBJ2-1; abundance: .; CDR3aa: CSASPLRGGTAYNEQFF
v_gene: TRBV20-1; j_gene: TRBJ1-2; abundance: .; CDR3aa: CSASLATHYGYTF
v_gene: TRBV29-1; j_gene: TRBJ2-1; abundance: .; CDR3aa: CSVEGGGSYNEQFF
v_gene: TRBV15; j_gene: TRBJ2-1; abundance: .; CDR3aa: CATMSNQGDSYNEQFF
v_gene: TRBV20-1; j_gene: TRBJ2-7; abundance: .; CDR3aa: CSAGLAGTYEQYF
v_gene: TRBV6-5; j_gene: TRBJ2-2; abundance: .; CDR3aa: CASSYPSSGTGELFF
v_gene: TRBV19; j_gene: TRBJ2-1; abundance: .; CDR3aa: CASSSGTRSSNEQFF
v_gene: TRBV28; j_gene: TRBJ2-1; abundance: .; CDR3aa: CASSLLAGEVYNEQFF
v_gene: TRBV29-1; j_gene: TRBJ2-1; abundance: .; CDR3aa: CSVEDRLSYNEQFF
v_gene: TRBV9; j_gene: TRBJ2-7; abundance: .; CDR3aa: CASSAQFRENSYEQYF